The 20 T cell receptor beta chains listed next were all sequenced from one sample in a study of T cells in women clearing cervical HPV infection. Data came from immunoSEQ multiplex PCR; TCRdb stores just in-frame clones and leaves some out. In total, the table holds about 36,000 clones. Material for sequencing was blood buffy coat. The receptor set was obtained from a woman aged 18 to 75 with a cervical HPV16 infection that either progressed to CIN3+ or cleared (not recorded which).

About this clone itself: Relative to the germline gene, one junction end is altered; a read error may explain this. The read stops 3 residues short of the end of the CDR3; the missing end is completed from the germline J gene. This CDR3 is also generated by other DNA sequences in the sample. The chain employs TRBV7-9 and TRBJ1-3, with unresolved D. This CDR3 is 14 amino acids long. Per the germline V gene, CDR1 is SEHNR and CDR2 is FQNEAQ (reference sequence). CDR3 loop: CASSHGDSGNTIYF. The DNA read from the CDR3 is TGTGCCAGCAGCCACGGGGATTCTGGAAACACG.

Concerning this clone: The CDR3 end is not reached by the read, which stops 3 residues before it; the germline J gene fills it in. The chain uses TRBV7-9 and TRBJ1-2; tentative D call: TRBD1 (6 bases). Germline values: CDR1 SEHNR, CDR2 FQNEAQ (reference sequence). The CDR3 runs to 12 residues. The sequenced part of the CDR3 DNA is TGTGCCAGCAGCTTAGCCACAGGGGGC. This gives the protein CASSLATGG. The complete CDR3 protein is CASSLATGGYTF.

The CDR3 bases that were read are TGTGCCAGCAGTTTAGGCAGGCAAGAGACG. Protein sequence: CASSLGRQET. The entire CDR3 reads CASSLGRQETQYF. V gene TRBV12-3 or TRBV12-4 combines with J gene TRBJ2-3, with D uncertain. Read sequence stops 3 residues before the CDR3 end, and the germline J gene provides the missing end. The CDR3 runs to 13 residues.

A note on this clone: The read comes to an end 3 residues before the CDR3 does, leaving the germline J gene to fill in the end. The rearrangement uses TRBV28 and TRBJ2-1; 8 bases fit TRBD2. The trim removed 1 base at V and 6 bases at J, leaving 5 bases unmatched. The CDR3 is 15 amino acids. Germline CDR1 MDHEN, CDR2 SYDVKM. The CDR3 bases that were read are TGTGCCAGCAGTTTATCGAGCGGGGGCCCCAATGAG. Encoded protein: CASSLSSGGPNE. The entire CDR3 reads CASSLSSGGPNEQFF.

CDR3 DNA, as far as it was read: TGTGCCTGGAGCAACGGGGGGGATACG. It yields the protein CAWSNGGDT. The full CDR3 reads CAWSNGGDTQYF. The rearrangement uses TRBV30 and TRBJ2-3; 7 nucleotides match TRBD2. The CDR3 is cut off 3 residues early in the read; its end comes from the germline J gene. Germline loops: CDR1 GTSNPN, CDR2 SVGIG (reference sequence). This CDR3 has 12 amino acids. The junction had 3 bases not matched to a gene; V was cut back by 3 bases and J by 6 bases.

This chain's CDR3 is CASSFQANVDNSPLHF. The DNA read from the CDR3 is TGTGCCAGCAGCTTTCAGGCTAATGTGGATAATTCACCC. The genes are TRBV5-4 and TRBJ1-6; D unclear. The read stops 3 residues short of the end of the CDR3; the missing end is completed from the germline J gene. This CDR3 is 16 amino acids long. Trimming took 2 bases from V and 5 from J, leaving 14 bases between them. Germline CDR1 SGHNT, CDR2 YYREEE (reference sequence).

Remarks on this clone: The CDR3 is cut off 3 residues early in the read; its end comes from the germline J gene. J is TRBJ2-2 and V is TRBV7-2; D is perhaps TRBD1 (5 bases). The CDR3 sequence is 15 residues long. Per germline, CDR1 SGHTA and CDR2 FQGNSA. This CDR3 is CASSLQGTTNEKLFF. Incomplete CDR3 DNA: TGTGCCAGCAGCTTACAGGGTACAACTAATGAAAAG.

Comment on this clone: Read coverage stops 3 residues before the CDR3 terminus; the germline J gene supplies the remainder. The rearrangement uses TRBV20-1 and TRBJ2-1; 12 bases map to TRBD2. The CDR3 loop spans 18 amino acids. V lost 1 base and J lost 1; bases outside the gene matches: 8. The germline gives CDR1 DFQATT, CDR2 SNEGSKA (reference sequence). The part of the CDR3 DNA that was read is TGCAGTGCTAGAGGGTCTAGCGGGGGGGCCGGATCCTACAATGAG. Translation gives CSARGSSGGAGSYNE. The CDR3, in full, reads CSARGSSGGAGSYNEQFF.

The CDR3 loop is CASSWGQSYNSPLHF. The covered CDR3 bases are TGTGCCAGCAGCTGGGGACAGAGCTATAATTCACCC. The chain couples TRBV5-6 to TRBJ1-6; TRBD1 agrees at 7 bases. The read ends 3 residues early relative to the CDR3; the germline J gene fills the gap. Unmatched junction bases numbered 3, after V lost 3 bases and J lost 3 bases. CDR3 length: 15 amino acids. Germline V gene data show CDR1 as SGHDT and CDR2 as YYEEEE.

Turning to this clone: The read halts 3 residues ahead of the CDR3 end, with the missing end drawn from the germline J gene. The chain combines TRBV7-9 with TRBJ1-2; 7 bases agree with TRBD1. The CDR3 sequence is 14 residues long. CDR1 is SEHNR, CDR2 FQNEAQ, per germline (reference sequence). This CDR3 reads CASSRRDSHYDYTF. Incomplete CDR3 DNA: TGTGCCAGCAGCCGCCGGGACAGCCACTACGAC.

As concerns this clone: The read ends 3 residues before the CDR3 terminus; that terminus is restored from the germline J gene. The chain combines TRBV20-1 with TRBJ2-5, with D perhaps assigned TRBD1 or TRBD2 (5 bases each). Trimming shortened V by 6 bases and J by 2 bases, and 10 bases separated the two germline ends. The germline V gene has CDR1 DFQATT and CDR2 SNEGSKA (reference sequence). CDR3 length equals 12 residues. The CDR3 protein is CSARGAQETQYF. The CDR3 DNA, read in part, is TGCAGTGCCCGAGGGGCACAAGAGACC.

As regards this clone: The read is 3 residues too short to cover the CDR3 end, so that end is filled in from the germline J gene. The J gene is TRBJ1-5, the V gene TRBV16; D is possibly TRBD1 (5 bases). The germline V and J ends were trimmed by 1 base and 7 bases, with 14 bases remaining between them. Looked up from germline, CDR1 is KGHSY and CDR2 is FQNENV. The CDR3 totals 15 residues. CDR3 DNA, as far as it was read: TGTGCCAGCAGCCAATATTCCCAGGGCGGCCAGCCC. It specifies CASSQYSQGGQP. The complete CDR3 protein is CASSQYSQGGQPQHF.

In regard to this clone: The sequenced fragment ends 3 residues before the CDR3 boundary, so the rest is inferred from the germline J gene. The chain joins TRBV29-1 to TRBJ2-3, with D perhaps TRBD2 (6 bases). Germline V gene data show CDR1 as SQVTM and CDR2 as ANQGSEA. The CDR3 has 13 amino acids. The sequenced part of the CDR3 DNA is TGCAGCGCCGAGCGGGCCAGACAAGAGACG. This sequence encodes CSAERARQET. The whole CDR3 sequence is CSAERARQETQYF.

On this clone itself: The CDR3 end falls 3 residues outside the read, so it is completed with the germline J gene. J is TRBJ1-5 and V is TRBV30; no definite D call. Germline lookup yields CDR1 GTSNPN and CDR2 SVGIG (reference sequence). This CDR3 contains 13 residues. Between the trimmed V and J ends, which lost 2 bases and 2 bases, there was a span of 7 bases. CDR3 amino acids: CAWSTRGNQPQHF. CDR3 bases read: TGTGCCTGGAGTACTCGGGGCAATCAGCCC.

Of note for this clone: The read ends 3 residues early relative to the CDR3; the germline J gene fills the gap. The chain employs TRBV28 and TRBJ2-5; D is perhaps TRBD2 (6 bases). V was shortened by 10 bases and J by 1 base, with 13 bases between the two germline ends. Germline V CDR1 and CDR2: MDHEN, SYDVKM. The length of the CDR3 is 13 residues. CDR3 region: CATGGFFQETQYF. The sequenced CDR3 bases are TGTGCCACCGGGGGTTTCTTCCAAGAGACC.

The CDR3 region is CSAPETGTTEAFF. The part of the CDR3 DNA that was read is TGCAGTGCGCCAGAGACAGGGACCACTGAA. The gene calls are TRBV20-1 and TRBJ1-1; 7 bases align to TRBD1. The CDR3 end falls 3 residues outside the read, so it is completed with the germline J gene. Germline V gives CDR1 DFQATT, CDR2 SNEGSKA (reference sequence). Unmatched junction bases numbered 8, after V lost 6 bases and J lost 4 bases. The CDR3 covers 13 residues.

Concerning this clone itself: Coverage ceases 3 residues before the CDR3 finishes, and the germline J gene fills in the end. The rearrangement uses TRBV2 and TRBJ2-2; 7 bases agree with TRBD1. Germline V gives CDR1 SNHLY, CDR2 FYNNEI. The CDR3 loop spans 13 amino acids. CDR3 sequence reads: CASSVGTAEKLFF. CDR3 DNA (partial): TGTGCCAGCAGTGTTGGGACAGCTGAAAAG. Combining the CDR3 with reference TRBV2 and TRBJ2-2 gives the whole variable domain EPEVTQTPSHQVTQMGQEVILRCVPISNHLYFYWYRQILGQKVEFLVSFYNNEISEKSEIFDDQFSVERPDGSNFTLKIRSTKLEDSAMYFCASSVGTAEKLFFGEGSRLTVL.

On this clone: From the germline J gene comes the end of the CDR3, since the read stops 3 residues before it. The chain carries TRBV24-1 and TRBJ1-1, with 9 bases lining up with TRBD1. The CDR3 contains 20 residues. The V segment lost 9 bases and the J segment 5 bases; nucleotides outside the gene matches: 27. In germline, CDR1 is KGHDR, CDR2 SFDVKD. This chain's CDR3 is CATPAWEGGQGGLFRTEAFF. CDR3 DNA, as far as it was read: TGTGCCACCCCCGCTTGGGAAGGGGGACAGGGTGGGTTATTTCGGACTGAA.

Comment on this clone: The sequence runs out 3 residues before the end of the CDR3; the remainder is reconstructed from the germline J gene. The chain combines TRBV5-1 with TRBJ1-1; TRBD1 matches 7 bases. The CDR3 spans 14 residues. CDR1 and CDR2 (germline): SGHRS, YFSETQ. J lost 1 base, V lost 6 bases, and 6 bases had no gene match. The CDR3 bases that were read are TGCGCCAGCACCAGACAGGGACCGAACACTGAA. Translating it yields CASTRQGPNTE. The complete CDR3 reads CASTRQGPNTEAFF.

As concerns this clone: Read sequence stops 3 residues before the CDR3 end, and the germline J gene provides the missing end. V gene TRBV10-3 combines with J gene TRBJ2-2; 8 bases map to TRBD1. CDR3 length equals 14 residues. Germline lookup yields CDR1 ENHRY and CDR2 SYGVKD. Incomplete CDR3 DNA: TGTGCCATCAGCAAGACAGGGGAGAATTCACCG. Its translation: CAISKTGENSP. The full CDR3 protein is CAISKTGENSPLFF.